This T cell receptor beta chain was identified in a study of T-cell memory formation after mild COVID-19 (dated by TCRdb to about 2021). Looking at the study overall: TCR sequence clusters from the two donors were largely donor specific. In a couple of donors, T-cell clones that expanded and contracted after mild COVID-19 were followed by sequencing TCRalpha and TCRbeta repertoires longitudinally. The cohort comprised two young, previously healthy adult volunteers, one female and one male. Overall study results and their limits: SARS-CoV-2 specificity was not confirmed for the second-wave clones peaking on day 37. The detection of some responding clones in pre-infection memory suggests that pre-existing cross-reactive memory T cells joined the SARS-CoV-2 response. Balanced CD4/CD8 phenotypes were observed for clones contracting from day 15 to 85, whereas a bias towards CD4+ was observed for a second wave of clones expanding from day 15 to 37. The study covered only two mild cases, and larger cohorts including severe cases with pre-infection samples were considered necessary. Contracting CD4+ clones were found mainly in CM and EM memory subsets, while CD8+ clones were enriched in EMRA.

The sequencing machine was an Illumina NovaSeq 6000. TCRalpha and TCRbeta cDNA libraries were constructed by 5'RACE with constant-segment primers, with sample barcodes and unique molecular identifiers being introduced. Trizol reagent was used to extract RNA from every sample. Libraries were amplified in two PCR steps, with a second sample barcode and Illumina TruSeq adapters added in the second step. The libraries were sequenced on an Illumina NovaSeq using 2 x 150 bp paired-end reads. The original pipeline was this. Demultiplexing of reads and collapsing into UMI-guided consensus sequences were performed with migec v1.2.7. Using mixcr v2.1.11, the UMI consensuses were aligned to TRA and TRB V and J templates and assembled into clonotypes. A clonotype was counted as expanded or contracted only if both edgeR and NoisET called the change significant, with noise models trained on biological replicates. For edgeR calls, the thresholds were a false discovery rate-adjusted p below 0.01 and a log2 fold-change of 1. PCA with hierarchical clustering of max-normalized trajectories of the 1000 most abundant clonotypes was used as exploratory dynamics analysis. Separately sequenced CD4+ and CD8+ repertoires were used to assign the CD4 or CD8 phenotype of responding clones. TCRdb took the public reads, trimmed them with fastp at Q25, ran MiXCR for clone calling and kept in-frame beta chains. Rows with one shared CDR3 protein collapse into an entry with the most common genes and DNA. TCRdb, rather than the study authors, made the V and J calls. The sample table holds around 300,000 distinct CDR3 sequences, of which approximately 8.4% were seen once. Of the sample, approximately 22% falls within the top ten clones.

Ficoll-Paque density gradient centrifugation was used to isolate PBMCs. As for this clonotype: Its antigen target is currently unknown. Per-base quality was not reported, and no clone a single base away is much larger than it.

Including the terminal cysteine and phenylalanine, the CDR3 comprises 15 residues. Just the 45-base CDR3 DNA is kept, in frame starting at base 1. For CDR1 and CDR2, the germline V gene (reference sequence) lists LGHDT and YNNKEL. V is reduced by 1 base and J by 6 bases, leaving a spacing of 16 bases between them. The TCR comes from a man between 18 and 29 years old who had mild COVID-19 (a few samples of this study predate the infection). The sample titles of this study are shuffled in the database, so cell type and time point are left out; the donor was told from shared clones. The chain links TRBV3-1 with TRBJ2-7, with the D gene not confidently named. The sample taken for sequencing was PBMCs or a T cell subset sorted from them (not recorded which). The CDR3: CASSQGLIFPGEQYF. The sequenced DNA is TGTGCCAGCAGCCAAGGGTTAATTTTTCCTGGCGAGCAGTACTTC.